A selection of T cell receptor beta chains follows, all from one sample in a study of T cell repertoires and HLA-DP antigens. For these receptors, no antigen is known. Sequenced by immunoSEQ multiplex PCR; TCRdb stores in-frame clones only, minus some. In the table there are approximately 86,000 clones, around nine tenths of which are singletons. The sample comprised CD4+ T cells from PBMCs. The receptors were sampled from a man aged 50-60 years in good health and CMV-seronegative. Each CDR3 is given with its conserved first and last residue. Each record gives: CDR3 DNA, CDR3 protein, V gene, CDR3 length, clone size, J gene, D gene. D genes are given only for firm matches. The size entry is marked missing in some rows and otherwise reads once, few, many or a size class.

cdr3_nt: TGTGCCAGCAGCTTTCGGCGGGGGAGCATAATTGGCGGGGAGCTGTTTTTT; cdr3_aa: CASSFRRGSIIGGELFF; v_call: TRBV7-8; cdr3_length: 17; clone_size: .; j_call: TRBJ2-2; d_call: TRBD2
cdr3_nt: TGTGCCAGCAGCAACGGACAGGGAATTTCCTACGAGCAGTACTTC; cdr3_aa: CASSNGQGISYEQYF; v_call: TRBV5-6; cdr3_length: 15; clone_size: .; j_call: TRBJ2-7; d_call: TRBD1
cdr3_nt: TGTGCCAGCTCTAGGGACAGGGGTCGCGGCTACACCTTC; cdr3_aa: CASSRDRGRGYTF; v_call: TRBV6-5; cdr3_length: 13; clone_size: .; j_call: TRBJ1-2; d_call: TRBD1
cdr3_nt: TGTGCCAGTAGCCTCCGTGCCTCACTAGCCAAAAACATTCAGTACTTC; cdr3_aa: CASSLRASLAKNIQYF; v_call: TRBV19; cdr3_length: 16; clone_size: .; j_call: TRBJ2-4; d_call: .
cdr3_nt: TGTGCCAGTAGTGCCCACGGGGTCAATGAGCAGTTCTTC; cdr3_aa: CASSAHGVNEQFF; v_call: TRBV19; cdr3_length: 13; clone_size: .; j_call: TRBJ2-1; d_call: .
cdr3_nt: TGTGCCAGCAGCCAGCGACAGGTCGGAGGTGAAAAACTGTTTTTT; cdr3_aa: CASSQRQVGGEKLFF; v_call: TRBV2; cdr3_length: 15; clone_size: .; j_call: TRBJ1-4; d_call: .
cdr3_nt: TGTGCAGCGAGCGGGAGAGTCGGCGGCACAGATACGCAGTATTTT; cdr3_aa: CAASGRVGGTDTQYF; v_call: TRBV19; cdr3_length: 15; clone_size: .; j_call: TRBJ2-3; d_call: TRBD2
cdr3_nt: TGTGCCAGCAGCGCCCCGGGACTAGCGGGGTTAGAGACCCAGTACTTC; cdr3_aa: CASSAPGLAGLETQYF; v_call: TRBV9; cdr3_length: 16; clone_size: .; j_call: TRBJ2-5; d_call: TRBD2
cdr3_nt: TGTGCCACCAGCAGTTACGGGACTAGTCTTTCAGATACGCAGTATTTT; cdr3_aa: CATSSYGTSLSDTQYF; v_call: TRBV15; cdr3_length: 16; clone_size: .; j_call: TRBJ2-3; d_call: TRBD2
cdr3_nt: TGCGCCAGCAGCAGAAACACAGGGGTTTCTGAAAACACCATATATTTT; cdr3_aa: CASSRNTGVSENTIYF; v_call: TRBV5-1; cdr3_length: 16; clone_size: few; j_call: TRBJ1-3; d_call: TRBD1
cdr3_nt: TGTGCCAGCCCTAAGGGCACCACGATAAACTATGGCTACACCTTC; cdr3_aa: CASPKGTTINYGYTF; v_call: TRBV6-5; cdr3_length: 15; clone_size: .; j_call: TRBJ1-2; d_call: .
cdr3_nt: TGTGCCAGCAGCCCAAACTACACACCTGAGCAGTTCTTC; cdr3_aa: CASSPNYTPEQFF; v_call: TRBV7-9; cdr3_length: 13; clone_size: .; j_call: TRBJ2-1; d_call: .
cdr3_nt: TGTGCCAGCAGCCCACAGGGGAATCAGCCCCAGCATTTT; cdr3_aa: CASSPQGNQPQHF; v_call: TRBV7-2; cdr3_length: 13; clone_size: .; j_call: TRBJ1-5; d_call: TRBD1
cdr3_nt: TGTGCAAGTAGGGGCAGACAAAACACTGAAGCTTTCTTT; cdr3_aa: CASRGRQNTEAFF; v_call: TRBV6-5; cdr3_length: 13; clone_size: .; j_call: TRBJ1-1; d_call: .
cdr3_nt: TGCGCCAGCAGCGCGGACGCTATTAATTCACCCCTCCACTTT; cdr3_aa: CASSADAINSPLHF; v_call: TRBV5-1; cdr3_length: 14; clone_size: .; j_call: TRBJ1-6; d_call: .
cdr3_nt: TGCGCCAGCAGCCAAGATCCGCGGGGGGGCGGCACAGATACGCAGTATTTT; cdr3_aa: CASSQDPRGGGTDTQYF; v_call: TRBV4-3; cdr3_length: 17; clone_size: .; j_call: TRBJ2-3; d_call: TRBD2
cdr3_nt: TGTGCCAGCTCACTGGACAGGGTGCGAGAGACCCAGTACTTC; cdr3_aa: CASSLDRVRETQYF; v_call: TRBV18; cdr3_length: 14; clone_size: .; j_call: TRBJ2-5; d_call: TRBD1
cdr3_nt: TGTGCCAGCAGTGATGGACTAGCGGGGGGCACAGATACGCAGTATTTT; cdr3_aa: CASSDGLAGGTDTQYF; v_call: TRBV6-1; cdr3_length: 16; clone_size: .; j_call: TRBJ2-3; d_call: TRBD2
cdr3_nt: TGTGCCAGTAGGGGGGGGACCGGGACTAGCGGGACCTACGAGCAGTACTTC; cdr3_aa: CASRGGTGTSGTYEQYF; v_call: TRBV19; cdr3_length: 17; clone_size: few; j_call: TRBJ2-7; d_call: TRBD2
cdr3_nt: TGCGCCAGCAGCTTGGGGACGGGATTTAGCTCCTACGAGCAGTACTTC; cdr3_aa: CASSLGTGFSSYEQYF; v_call: TRBV5-1; cdr3_length: 16; clone_size: .; j_call: TRBJ2-7; d_call: .
cdr3_nt: TGTGCCAGCAGCCACTCGAGAGGGGACGAGCAGTACTTC; cdr3_aa: CASSHSRGDEQYF; v_call: TRBV5-4; cdr3_length: 13; clone_size: few; j_call: TRBJ2-7; d_call: .
cdr3_nt: TGTGCCAGCAGTTCCGGGCCGAACTACGAGCAGTACTTC; cdr3_aa: CASSSGPNYEQYF; v_call: TRBV7-2; cdr3_length: 13; clone_size: .; j_call: TRBJ2-7; d_call: .
cdr3_nt: TGTGCCAGCAGCTTGACTAGCGGGGGCATTAGTGATCTGGGAGAGACCCAGTACTTC; cdr3_aa: CASSLTSGGISDLGETQYF; v_call: TRBV7-6; cdr3_length: 19; clone_size: .; j_call: TRBJ2-5; d_call: TRBD2
cdr3_nt: TGCGCCAGCAGCGCCCGGACGGATTATGGCTACACCTTC; cdr3_aa: CASSARTDYGYTF; v_call: TRBV5-1; cdr3_length: 13; clone_size: .; j_call: TRBJ1-2; d_call: .
cdr3_nt: TGTGCCAGCAGCATTAGCGGGGGTGAGACCCAGTACTTC; cdr3_aa: CASSISGGETQYF; v_call: TRBV7-2; cdr3_length: 13; clone_size: .; j_call: TRBJ2-5; d_call: TRBD2
cdr3_nt: TGTGCCACCAGCAGAGATCCAACAGGGGACTACAATGAGCAGTTCTTC; cdr3_aa: CATSRDPTGDYNEQFF; v_call: TRBV15; cdr3_length: 16; clone_size: .; j_call: TRBJ2-1; d_call: TRBD1
cdr3_nt: TGTGCCAGCAGCTTAAGGGGGGACATCGCTGGGGATGAGCAGTTCTTC; cdr3_aa: CASSLRGDIAGDEQFF; v_call: TRBV11-2; cdr3_length: 16; clone_size: .; j_call: TRBJ2-1; d_call: .
cdr3_nt: TGTGCCAGCAGCCAATTCCCCCTGACTAGCGGGGGCTACAATGAGCAGTTCTTC; cdr3_aa: CASSQFPLTSGGYNEQFF; v_call: TRBV6-4; cdr3_length: 18; clone_size: .; j_call: TRBJ2-1; d_call: TRBD2